Described below is a single T cell receptor beta chain sequence and its context. What it binds is unknown. Employing constant-segment primers, 5'RACE generated TCR alpha and TCR beta cDNA libraries bearing sample barcodes and UMIs. Each CDR3 protein is one row after TCRdb ran MiXCR on the 5' RACE reads. The table shows roughly 200,000 distinct CDR3 sequences, with roughly 16% occurring only once. These data belong to a study of T-cell memory formation after mild COVID-19. Study-wide points: Memory cells collected pre-infection included some clones that later responded, suggesting cross-reactive memory joined. Contracting clones from day 15 to 85 had balanced CD4/CD8; later expanders favoured CD4+. Unconfirmed was the SARS-CoV-2 specificity of second-wave clones that peaked on day 37.

The length of the CDR3 is 12 residues. Germline-derived CDR1 and CDR2 are SGHTA and FQGNSA. Trimming shortened V by 2 bases and J by 10 bases, and 11 bases separated the two germline ends. This sequence joins TRBV7-2 and TRBJ1-2; D is unclear. The receptor was derived from an adult woman who had mild COVID-19 (a few samples of this study predate the infection). Cell type and time point are not known. Sequencing was done on a sample of PBMCs or a T cell subset sorted from them (not recorded which). CDR3 sequence: CASSLMTSDYTF. The CDR3 DNA sequence: TGTGCCAGCAGCTTAATGACGTCCGACTACACCTTC.